The 3 T cell receptor beta chains in this list originate from one sample, sequenced in a study of beta chain features in type 1 diabetes. The sequenced template was cDNA made from the entire isolated RNA. Data came from immunoSEQ multiplex PCR; TCRdb stores just in-frame clones and leaves some out. The data hold fewer than 900,000 clones, with around a sixth observed a single time. The sequencing input was naive CD4+ T cells from blood. Every receptor here comes from a woman younger than 35 in good health.

This chain uses TRBV7-2 with TRBJ2-1; the D gene is possibly TRBD1 (7 bases). The CDR3 consists of 16 residues. Trimming cost V 3 bases and J 3 bases, with 15 bases left between them. The germline V gene has CDR1 SGHTA and CDR2 FQGNSA. Written as DNA, the CDR3 is TGTGCCAGCAGCTTCGGCGCGGGACAGAACTACAATGAGCAGTTCTTC. Its protein is CASSFGAGQNYNEQFF.

The table lists this clone with a few counts. The rearrangement joins TRBV5-1 to TRBJ2-5; no definite D call. Germline CDR1 SGHRS, CDR2 YFSETQ. The V end was cut by 2 bases, the J end by 2 bases, with 10 bases between. The CDR3 is 14 residues long. CDR3 nucleotides: TGCGCCAGCAGCTTCGGGCAGGTTCAAGAGACCCAGTACTTC. Its protein product is CASSFGQVQETQYF.

This clone has only a few counts. V usage is TRBV4-2 and J usage is TRBJ1-1, with 8 nucleotides matching TRBD1. The junction had 8 bases not matched to a gene; V was cut back by 0 bases and J by 5 bases. The CDR3 extends over 16 amino acids. Germline loops: CDR1 LGHNA, CDR2 YNFKEQ. The CDR3 coding sequence is TGTGCCAGCAGCCAAGATCGCTCCAGGGGGCCGACTGAAGCTTTCTTT. Translating it yields CASSQDRSRGPTEAFF.